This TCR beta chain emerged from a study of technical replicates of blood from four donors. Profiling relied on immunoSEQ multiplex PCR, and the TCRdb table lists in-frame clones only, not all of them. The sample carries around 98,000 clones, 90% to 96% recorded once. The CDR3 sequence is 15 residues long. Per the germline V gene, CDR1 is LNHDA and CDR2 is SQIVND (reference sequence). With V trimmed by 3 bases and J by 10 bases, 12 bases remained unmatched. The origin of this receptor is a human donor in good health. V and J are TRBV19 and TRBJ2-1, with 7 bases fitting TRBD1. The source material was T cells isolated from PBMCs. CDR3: CASSIWAGGTREQFF. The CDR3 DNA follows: TGTGCCAGTAGTATTTGGGCAGGGGGTACAAGGGAGCAGTTCTTC.